The subject of this entry is one T cell receptor beta chain. Its antigen is not identified. The source of the sample is a study of cytomegalovirus exposure and HLA in healthy donors. Study-wide background: Early release data held some 79 million unique TCRs from HLA-typed donors. Study-wide results and limits: Overall, around 160 TCR beta chains were annotated as cytomegalovirus-associated. With later analysis, a missense DCLRE1C variant became linked to TCR beta V- and J-gene trimming.

The PCR contained 60 Vbeta and 13 Jbeta primers. Original methodology: In a later analysis, 10 million to 11 million of approximately 81 million unique beta chains occurred in at least two donors. Profiling relied on immunoSEQ multiplex PCR, and the TCRdb table lists in-frame clones only, not all of them. V, J and clone size are those of that table, while D and trimming were read from the DNA. The profile shows approximately 170,000 clones, roughly four fifths of them singletons. Trimming at V came to 5 bases and at J to 2 bases, leaving 7 bases not matched to a gene. The CDR3 has 14 amino acids. Germline V CDR1 and CDR2: SGHNT, YYREEE (reference sequence).

The receptor was derived from a man aged 50-59 years in good health and CMV-seropositive. The V gene is TRBV5-4, the J gene TRBJ2-7, with 7 bases identical to TRBD2. The sequenced material came from PBMCs. CDR3 bases: TGTGCCAGCAGTCGTCGCGGGGGAGCCTACGAGCAGTACTTC. Translated: CASSRRGGAYEQYF.